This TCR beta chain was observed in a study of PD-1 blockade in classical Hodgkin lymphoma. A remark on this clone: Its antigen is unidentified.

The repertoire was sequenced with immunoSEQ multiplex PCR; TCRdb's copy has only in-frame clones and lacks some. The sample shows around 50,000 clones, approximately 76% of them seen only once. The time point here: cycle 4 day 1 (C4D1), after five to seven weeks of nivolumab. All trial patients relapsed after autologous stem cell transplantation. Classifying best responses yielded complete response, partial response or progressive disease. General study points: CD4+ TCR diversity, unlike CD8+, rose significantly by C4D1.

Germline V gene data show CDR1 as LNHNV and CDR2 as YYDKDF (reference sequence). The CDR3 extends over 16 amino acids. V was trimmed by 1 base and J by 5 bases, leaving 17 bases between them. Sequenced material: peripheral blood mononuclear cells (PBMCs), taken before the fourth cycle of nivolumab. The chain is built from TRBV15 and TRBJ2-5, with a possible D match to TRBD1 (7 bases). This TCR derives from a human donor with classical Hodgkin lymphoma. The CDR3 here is CATSRGTGGAGETQYF. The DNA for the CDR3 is TGTGCCACCAGCAGAGGGACAGGCGGCGCGGGGGAGACCCAGTACTTC.